A selection of T cell receptor beta chains follows, all from one sample in a study of T cells expressing NK-cell markers. TCRdb reprocessed the 5' RACE reads, with one entry per CDR3 protein and no DNA. The data show over 100,000 distinct CDR3 sequences, and the top ten clones hold roughly 20%. Specimen: blood T cells: a sorted CD56 or NKG2C T cell subset, CD4+ or CD8+ T cells, or bulk PBMC T cells (not recorded which). The receptors shown here come from a woman between 18 and 70 years old in good health. The CDR3 runs from the conserved cysteine through the conserved F or W.

J | V | CDR3
TRBJ2-1 | TRBV28 | CASRGTGGGDEQFF
TRBJ1-3 | TRBV7-2 | CASSYGQGGTGNTIYF
TRBJ2-1 | TRBV12-3/TRBV12-4 | CASRKTSGSYNEQFF
TRBJ2-7 | TRBV12-3/TRBV12-4 | CASSKGPYEQYF
TRBJ2-1 | TRBV20-1 | CSASWTNSYNEQFF
TRBJ2-1 | TRBV14 | CASSLLGTTPPSEQFF
TRBJ2-1 | TRBV29-1 | CSVVGGSSYNEQFF
TRBJ2-7 | TRBV7-8 | CASSLGESASYEQYF
TRBJ1-5 | TRBV4-1 | CASSQGAGSSNQPQHF
TRBJ2-7 | TRBV27 | CASSLGRGQYEQYF
TRBJ2-7 | TRBV5-4 | CASTITGSDEQYF
TRBJ2-7 | TRBV28 | CASSPRENYEQYF
TRBJ2-7 | TRBV7-2 | CASSLFNTGSYEQYF
TRBJ2-7 | TRBV27 | CASSFGGQVPYEQYF
TRBJ1-1 | TRBV5-6 | CASNRDSEAFF
TRBJ1-1 | TRBV12-3/TRBV12-4 | CASSFDPVGFGSGDTEAFF
TRBJ2-1 | TRBV6-4 | CASSEDGEAYNEQFF
TRBJ2-2 | TRBV19 | CASSIGGGELFF
TRBJ2-3 | TRBV12-3/TRBV12-4 | CASDPSLGEGGSTDTQYF
TRBJ2-2 | TRBV18 | CASSPAPANTGELFF
TRBJ2-7 | TRBV6-2/TRBV6-3 | CASSYPTYRGAFYEQYF
TRBJ2-5 | TRBV12-3/TRBV12-4 | CASRTSGGFQETQYF
TRBJ1-1 | TRBV29-1 | CSVEDWGLNTEAFF
TRBJ1-2 | TRBV25-1 | CASSTIDSYYGYTF
TRBJ2-7 | TRBV28 | CASSSTITTQVALAYEQYF
TRBJ2-1 | TRBV7-2 | CASSLIWESYNEQFF
TRBJ1-4 | TRBV4-3 | CASSPTGTGDEKLFF
TRBJ2-1 | TRBV4-3 | CASSHRTDSSYNEQFF
TRBJ1-1 | TRBV30 | CAWSTALNTEAFF
TRBJ1-6 | TRBV12-3/TRBV12-4 | CASSNGPGRTASPLHF
TRBJ2-2 | TRBV28 | CASFGADTGELFF
TRBJ1-5 | TRBV29-1 | CSVGTDSNQPQHF
TRBJ2-5 | TRBV12-3/TRBV12-4 | CASSFILAGGNQETQYF
TRBJ2-2 | TRBV28 | CASSPRLGEDTGELFF
TRBJ2-1 | TRBV12-1 | CASGPPHASSYNEQFF
TRBJ2-4 | TRBV3-1 | CASSQAELSGVPRNIQYF
TRBJ2-2 | TRBV29-1 | CSVASGGSVGGELFF
TRBJ2-3 | TRBV4-3 | CASSQGSRRRGAGDTQYF
TRBJ2-3 | TRBV5-6 | CASSFPRIPLGDTQYF
TRBJ2-3 | TRBV7-8 | CASSLGSGTGSTDTQYF
TRBJ2-1 | TRBV29-1 | CSVDWDSRNNEQFF
TRBJ2-1 | TRBV20-1 | CSAFTPGLAGLRTTGYNEQFF
TRBJ2-5 | TRBV11-1 | CASSLADRETETQYF
TRBJ2-5 | TRBV6-1 | CASQLAGGGETQYF
TRBJ2-7 | TRBV29-1 | CSVEGTGTGKYGEQYF
TRBJ1-2 | TRBV9 | CASSVATIPYGYTF
TRBJ2-7 | TRBV6-1 | CASSEQGRPYEQYF
TRBJ2-7 | TRBV4-2 | CASSQETGGGSYEQYF
TRBJ2-1 | TRBV7-6 | CASSLGLAGAVDEQFF
TRBJ2-1 | TRBV5-1 | CASSLDPGLNNEQFF